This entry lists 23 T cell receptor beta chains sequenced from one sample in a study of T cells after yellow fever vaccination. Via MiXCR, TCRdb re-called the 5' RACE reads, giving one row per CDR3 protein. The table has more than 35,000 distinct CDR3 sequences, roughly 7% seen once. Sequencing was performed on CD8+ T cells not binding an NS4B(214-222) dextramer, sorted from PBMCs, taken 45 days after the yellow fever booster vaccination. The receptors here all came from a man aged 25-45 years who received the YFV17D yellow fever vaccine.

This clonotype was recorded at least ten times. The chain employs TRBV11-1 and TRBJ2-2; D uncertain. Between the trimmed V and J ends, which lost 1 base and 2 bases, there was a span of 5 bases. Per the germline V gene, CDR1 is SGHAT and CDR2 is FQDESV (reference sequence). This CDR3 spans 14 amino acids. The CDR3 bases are TGTGCCAGCAGCTTAGGGCCTAACACCGGGGAGCTGTTTTTT. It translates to CASSLGPNTGELFF. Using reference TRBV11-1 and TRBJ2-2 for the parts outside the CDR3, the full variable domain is EAEVAQSPRYKITEKSQAVAFWCDPISGHATLYWYRQILGQGPELLVQFQDESVVDDSQLPKDRFSAERLKGVDSTLKIQPAELGDSAMYLCASSLGPNTGELFFGEGSRLTVL.

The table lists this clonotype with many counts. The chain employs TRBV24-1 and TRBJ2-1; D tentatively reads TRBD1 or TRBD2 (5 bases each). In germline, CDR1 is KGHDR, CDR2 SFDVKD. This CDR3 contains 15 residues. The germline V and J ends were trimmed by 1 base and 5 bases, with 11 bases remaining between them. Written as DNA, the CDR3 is TGTGCCACCAGTGATTTTACCGTGGGGGACAATGAGCAGTTCTTC. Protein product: CATSDFTVGDNEQFF.

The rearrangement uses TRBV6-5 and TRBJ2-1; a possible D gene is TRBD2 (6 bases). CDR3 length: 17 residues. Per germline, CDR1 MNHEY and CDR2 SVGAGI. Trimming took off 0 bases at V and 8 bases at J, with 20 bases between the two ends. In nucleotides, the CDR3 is TGTGCCAGCAGTTACTCGACCGCTATCGGGAGAGGGGATGAGCAGTTCTTC. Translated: CASSYSTAIGRGDEQFF.

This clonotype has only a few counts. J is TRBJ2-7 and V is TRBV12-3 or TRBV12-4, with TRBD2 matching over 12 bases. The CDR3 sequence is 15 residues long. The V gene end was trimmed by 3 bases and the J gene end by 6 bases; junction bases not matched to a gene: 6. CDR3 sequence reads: CASSFVTSGRAEQYF. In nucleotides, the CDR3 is TGTGCCAGCAGTTTCGTGACTAGCGGGAGAGCCGAGCAGTACTTC.

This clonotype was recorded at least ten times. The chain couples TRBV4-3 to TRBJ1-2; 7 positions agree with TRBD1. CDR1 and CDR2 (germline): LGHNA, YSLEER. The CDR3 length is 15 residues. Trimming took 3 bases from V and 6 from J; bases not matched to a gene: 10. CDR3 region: CASSQRDRQGDGYTF. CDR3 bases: TGCGCCAGCAGCCAGCGTGATCGGCAGGGGGATGGCTACACCTTC.

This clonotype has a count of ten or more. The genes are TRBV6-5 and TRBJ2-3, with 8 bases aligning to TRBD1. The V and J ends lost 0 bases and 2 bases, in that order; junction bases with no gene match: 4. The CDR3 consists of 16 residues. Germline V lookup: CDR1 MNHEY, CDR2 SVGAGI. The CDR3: CASSYSTGQDTDTQYF. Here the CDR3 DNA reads TGTGCCAGCAGTTACTCGACGGGACAGGACACAGATACGCAGTATTTT.

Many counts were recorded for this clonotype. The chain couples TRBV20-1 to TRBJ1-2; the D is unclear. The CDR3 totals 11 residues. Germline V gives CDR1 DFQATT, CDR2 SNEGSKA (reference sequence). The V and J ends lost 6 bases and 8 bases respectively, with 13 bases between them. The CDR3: CSAGPAQGYTF. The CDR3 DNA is TGCAGTGCCGGGCCGGCTCAGGGCTACACCTTC.

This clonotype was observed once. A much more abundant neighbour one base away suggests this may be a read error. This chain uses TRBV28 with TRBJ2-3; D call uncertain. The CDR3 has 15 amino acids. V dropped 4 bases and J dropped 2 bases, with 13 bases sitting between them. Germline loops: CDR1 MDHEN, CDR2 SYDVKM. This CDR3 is CASSSLAPNTDTQYF. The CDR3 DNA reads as TGTGCCAGCAGTTCTTTAGCTCCTAACACAGATACGCAGTATTTT.

CDR3 DNA: TGTGCCAGCAGCTTAGACAGAGACAGGATTTACGAGCAGTACTTC. As protein: CASSLDRDRIYEQYF. V gene TRBV11-2 combines with J gene TRBJ2-7; TRBD1 might be the D (6 bases). Trimming removed 0 bases from V and 4 bases from J, with 13 bases in between. Looked up from germline, CDR1 is SGHAT and CDR2 is FQNNGV. The CDR3 totals 15 residues.

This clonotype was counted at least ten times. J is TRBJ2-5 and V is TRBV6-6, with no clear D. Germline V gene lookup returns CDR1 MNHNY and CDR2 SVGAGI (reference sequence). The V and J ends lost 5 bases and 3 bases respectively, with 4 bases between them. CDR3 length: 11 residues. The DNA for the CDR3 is TGTGCCAGCAGTCACAAAGAGACCCAGTACTTC. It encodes CASSHKETQYF.

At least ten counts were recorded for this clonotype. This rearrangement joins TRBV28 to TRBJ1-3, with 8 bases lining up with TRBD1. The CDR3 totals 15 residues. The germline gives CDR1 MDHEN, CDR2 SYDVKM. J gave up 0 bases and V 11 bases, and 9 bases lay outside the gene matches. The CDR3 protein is CAGADRGGSGNTIYF. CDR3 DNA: TGTGCCGGCGCAGACAGGGGAGGCTCTGGAAACACCATATATTTT.

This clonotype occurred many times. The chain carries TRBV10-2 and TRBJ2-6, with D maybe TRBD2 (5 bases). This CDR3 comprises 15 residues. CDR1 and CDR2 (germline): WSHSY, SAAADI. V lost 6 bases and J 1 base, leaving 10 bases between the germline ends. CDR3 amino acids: CASSTGMSGANVLTF. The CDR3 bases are TGCGCCAGCAGCACCGGGATGTCTGGGGCCAACGTCCTGACTTTC.

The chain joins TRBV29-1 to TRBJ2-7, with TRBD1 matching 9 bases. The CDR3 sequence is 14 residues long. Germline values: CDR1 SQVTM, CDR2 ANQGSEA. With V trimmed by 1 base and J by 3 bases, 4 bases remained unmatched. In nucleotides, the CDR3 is TGCAGCGTTGAAGTCTTGGACAGGGGCTACGAGCAGTACTTC. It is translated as CSVEVLDRGYEQYF.

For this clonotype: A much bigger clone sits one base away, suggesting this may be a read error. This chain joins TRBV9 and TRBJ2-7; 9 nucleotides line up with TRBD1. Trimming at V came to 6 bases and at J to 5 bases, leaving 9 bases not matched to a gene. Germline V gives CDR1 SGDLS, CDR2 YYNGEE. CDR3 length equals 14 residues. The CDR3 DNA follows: TGTGCCAGCAACTCCGGGACAGGGTCCCACGAGCAGTACTTC. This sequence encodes CASNSGTGSHEQYF.

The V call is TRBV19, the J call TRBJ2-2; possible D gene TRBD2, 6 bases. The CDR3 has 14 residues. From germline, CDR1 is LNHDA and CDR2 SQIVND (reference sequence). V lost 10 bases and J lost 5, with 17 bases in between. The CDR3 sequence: CATRPGLGTGELFF. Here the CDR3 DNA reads TGTGCCACCCGACCGGGACTTGGGACCGGGGAGCTGTTTTTT.

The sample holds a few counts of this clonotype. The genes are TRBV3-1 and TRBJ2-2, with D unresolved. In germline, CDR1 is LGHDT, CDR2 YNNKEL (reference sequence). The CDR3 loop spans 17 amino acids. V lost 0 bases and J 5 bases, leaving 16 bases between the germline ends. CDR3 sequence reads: CASSQETTWVGTGELFF. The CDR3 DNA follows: TGTGCCAGCAGCCAAGAAACCACTTGGGTTGGTACCGGGGAGCTGTTTTTT.

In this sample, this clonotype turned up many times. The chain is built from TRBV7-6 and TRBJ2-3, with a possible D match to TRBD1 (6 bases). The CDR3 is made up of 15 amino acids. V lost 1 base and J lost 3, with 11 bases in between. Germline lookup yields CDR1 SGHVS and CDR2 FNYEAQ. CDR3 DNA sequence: TGTGCCAGCAGCTTAGGCCTAGGGGGAACAGATACGCAGTATTTT. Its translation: CASSLGLGGTDTQYF.

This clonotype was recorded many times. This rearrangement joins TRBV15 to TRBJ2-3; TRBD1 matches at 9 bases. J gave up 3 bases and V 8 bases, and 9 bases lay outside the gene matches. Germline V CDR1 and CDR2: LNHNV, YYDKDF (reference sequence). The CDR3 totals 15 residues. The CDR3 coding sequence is TGTGCCACCGGCACGGGACAGGGTACGACAGATACGCAGTATTTT. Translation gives CATGTGQGTTDTQYF.

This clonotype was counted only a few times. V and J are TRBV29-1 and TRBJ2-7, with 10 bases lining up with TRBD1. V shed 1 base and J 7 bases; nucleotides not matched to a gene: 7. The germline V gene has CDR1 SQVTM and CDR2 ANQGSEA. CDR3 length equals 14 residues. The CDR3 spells CSVEGRTGGREQYF. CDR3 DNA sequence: TGCAGCGTTGAAGGAAGGACAGGGGGTAGGGAGCAGTACTTC.

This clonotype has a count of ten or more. The CDR3 spells CAISRSSGETQYF. DNA for the CDR3: TGTGCCATCAGCCGGAGTTCGGGTGAGACCCAGTACTTC. The chain uses TRBV10-3 and TRBJ2-5; the D is unclear. In germline, CDR1 is ENHRY, CDR2 SYGVKD. The V end was cut by 6 bases, the J end by 5 bases, with 13 bases between. The CDR3 covers 13 residues.

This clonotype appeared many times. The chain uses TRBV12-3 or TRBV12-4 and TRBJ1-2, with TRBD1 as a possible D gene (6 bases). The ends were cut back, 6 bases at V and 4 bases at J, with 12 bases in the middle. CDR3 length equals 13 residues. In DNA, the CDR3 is TGTGCCAGCAGCTGGACAGTCTCCTATGGCTACACCTTC. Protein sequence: CASSWTVSYGYTF.

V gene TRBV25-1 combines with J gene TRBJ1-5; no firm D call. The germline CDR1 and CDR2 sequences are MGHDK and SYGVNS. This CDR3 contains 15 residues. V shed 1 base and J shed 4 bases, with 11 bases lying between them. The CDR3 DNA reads TGTGCCAGCAGTGAATCCTCTACGGGGAATCAGCCCCAGCATTTT. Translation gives CASSESSTGNQPQHF.

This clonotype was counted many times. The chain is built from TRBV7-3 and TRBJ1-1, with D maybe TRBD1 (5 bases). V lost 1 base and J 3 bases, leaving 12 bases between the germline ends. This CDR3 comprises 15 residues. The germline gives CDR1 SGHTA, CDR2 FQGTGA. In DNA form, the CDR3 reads TGTGCCAGCAGCTTAATGGGGGGGGTGGACACTGAAGCTTTCTTT. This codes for CASSLMGGVDTEAFF. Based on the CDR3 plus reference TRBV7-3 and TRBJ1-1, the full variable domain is GAGVSQTPSNKVTEKGKYVELRCDPISGHTALYWYRQSLGQGPEFLIYFQGTGAADDSGLPNDRFFAVRPEGSVSTLKIQRTERGDSAVYLCASSLMGGVDTEAFFGQGTRLTVV.